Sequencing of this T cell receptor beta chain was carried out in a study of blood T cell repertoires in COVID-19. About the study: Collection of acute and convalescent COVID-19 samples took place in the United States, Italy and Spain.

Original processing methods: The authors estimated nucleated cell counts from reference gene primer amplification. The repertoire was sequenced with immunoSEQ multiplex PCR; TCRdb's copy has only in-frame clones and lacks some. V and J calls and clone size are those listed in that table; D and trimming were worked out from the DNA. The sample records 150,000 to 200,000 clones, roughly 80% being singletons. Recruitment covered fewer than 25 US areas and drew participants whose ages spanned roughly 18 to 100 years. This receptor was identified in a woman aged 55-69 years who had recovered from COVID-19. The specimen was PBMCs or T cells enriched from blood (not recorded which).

The CDR3 sequence is CASRETGVSQETQYF. CDR3 in DNA: TGTGCCAGTAGAGAGACAGGGGTAAGCCAAGAGACCCAGTACTTC. This chain joins TRBV19 and TRBJ2-5, with 8 nucleotides matching TRBD1. The CDR3 is made up of 15 amino acids. V trimming: 6 bases; J trimming: 1 base; junction bases outside the gene matches: 7. CDR1 is LNHDA and CDR2 is SQIVND in the germline V gene (reference sequence).